The present T cell receptor beta chain was sequenced within a study of CD8 T cells in Susac syndrome (dated by TCRdb to between 2017 and 2020). Looking at the study overall: Repertoire sequencing was used to test whether CD8+ T cell activation and differentiation in Susac syndrome was antigen driven. Clonality of the CD8+ T cell repertoire was compared between roughly 13 healthy donors, about 14 Susac syndrome patients and 15 or so multiple sclerosis patients. What the work shows at the level of the full study, not this receptor alone: The study acknowledged that relatively few individuals were included in the TCR sequencing and HLA analysis.

This clonotype was detected only once. This receptor's antigen is unknown. Base qualities are not at hand, and no much larger clone is one base apart. A lone read offers only weak evidence. Peripheral blood CD8+ and CD4+ T cells from healthy donors, Susac syndrome patients and multiple sclerosis patients were profiled by high-throughput TCR beta sequencing. Treatment-naive patients with stable or active relapsing-remitting disease fulfilling revised McDonald criteria were used as multiple sclerosis controls. Bulk CD8+ and CD4+ T cells were purified magnetically by negative isolation, whereas CD8+ TEMRA cells were enriched by FACS. Blood was collected in EDTA tubes and processed within 24 hours, with PBMCs isolated through density gradient centrifugation. PBMCs intended for TCR sequencing were cryopreserved in liquid nitrogen and were subsequently thawed in a 37 degrees C water bath. Purity of sorted or isolated CD4+, CD8+ and CD8+ TEMRA cells was at least 90%.

Deletion took 3 bases off V and 7 bases off J, with a span of 20 bases between the germline ends. In the germline V gene, CDR1 corresponds to SGHRS and CDR2 to YFSETQ. From the cysteine through the phenylalanine, the CDR3 covers 16 amino acids. Solely the CDR3 DNA is kept, with 48 bases framed from the first base. RNA was extracted using the RNeasy kit, and roughly 0.45 to 1 microgram was reverse transcribed with random hexamers. TCR beta CDR3 regions were amplified with the immunoSEQ multiplex PCR assay covering 54 Vbeta and 13 Jbeta segments. PCR amplification bias was corrected using a synthetic template baseline for primer optimization and computational correction. The source study handled its data this way. Reads were annotated to V, D and J genes per IMGT and analyzed with immunoSEQ Analyzer, keeping only productive sequences. Clonality was computed as one minus Shannon entropy normalized by log2 of the number of productive unique sequences. For each patient and control, public and private clones were evaluated within the 100 most prevalent clones. A clone was defined as Susac-specific if it was absent from the healthy and MS cohorts, from 950 to 1,300 published viral clones and from other ImmuneACCESS disease sequences. Clones were called with MiXCR by TCRdb after fastp trimmed the public reads at Q25, and only in-frame beta chains were retained. Every CDR3 protein is listed once, alongside the most common genes and DNA of its rows. It is TCRdb's table, rather than the study itself, that gives the V and J calls and clone size. Here the sample has about 440,000 distinct CDR3 sequences; more than 80% occur a single time. More than 0.09% of the sample is in the top ten clones.

The rearrangement combines TRBV5-1 with TRBJ2-1; TRBD1 is a weak D gene call, 7 bases matching. The TCR sequence derives from a human donor with multiple sclerosis. Material for sequencing was CD8+ T cells from PBMCs. The nucleotides read TGCGCCAGCAGCTGGCGGGACAGTCTTGAGTGGAATGAGCAGTTCTTC. Translation gives CASSWRDSLEWNEQFF.